This is a list of T cell receptor beta chains from one sample in a study of cytomegalovirus exposure and HLA in healthy donors. The data were produced by immunoSEQ multiplex PCR, yet TCRdb's version contains in-frame clones alone and is incomplete. The sample yields approximately 190,000 clones, about four fifths seen once. The sequencing sample was made of PBMCs. Receptors originate from a woman aged 45-59 years in good health and CMV-seropositive. CDR3s include the opening cysteine and the closing phenylalanine or tryptophan. D genes are given only for firm matches. Size tells how often a clone was seen (once, few, many) or the class of an expanded clone, and some rows leave it out.

D gene	J gene	clone size	V gene	CDR3 protein	CDR3 DNA
TRBD1	TRBJ1-1	once	TRBV10-3	CAISRDRGEAFF	TGTGCCATCAGTCGGGACAGGGGCGAAGCTTTCTTT
TRBD1	TRBJ1-2	few	TRBV5-6	CASSRPEGAFQGYTF	TGTGCCAGCAGCCGCCCGGAGGGGGCTTTTCAAGGCTACACCTTC
NA	TRBJ1-2	NA	TRBV9	CASSPLGQINYGYTF	TGTGCCAGCAGCCCCCTCGGACAGATAAACTATGGCTACACCTTC
NA	TRBJ1-1	once	TRBV30	CAWSVGAGNTEAFF	TGTGCCTGGAGTGTAGGGGCAGGGAACACTGAAGCTTTCTTT
NA	TRBJ1-1	NA	TRBV15	CATGMGDSRTEAFF	TGTGCCACCGGTATGGGCGACAGTCGCACTGAAGCTTTCTTT
TRBD2	TRBJ2-7	NA	TRBV6-1	CASRGPGLAGDEQYF	TGTGCCAGCAGAGGCCCCGGACTAGCGGGGGACGAGCAGTACTTC
NA	TRBJ2-7	NA	TRBV15	CATSRDAGSSYEQYF	TGTGCCACCAGCAGAGATGCAGGAAGCTCCTACGAGCAGTACTTC
NA	TRBJ1-1	NA	TRBV6-4	CAILGAFF	TGTGCCATCCTCGGGGCTTTCTTT
NA	TRBJ2-7	NA	TRBV6-6	CASSQGTVYEQYF	TGTGCCAGCAGCCAGGGGACCGTCTACGAGCAGTACTTC
NA	TRBJ2-5	NA	TRBV11-3	CASSFQSETQYF	TGTGCCAGCAGCTTCCAGTCGGAGACCCAGTACTTC
TRBD1	TRBJ2-2	NA	TRBV10-2	CASSADRVGNTGELFF	TGCGCCAGCAGCGCTGACAGGGTAGGGAACACCGGGGAGCTGTTTTTT
TRBD2	TRBJ2-5	NA	TRBV5-4	CASSHIAGGRGETQYF	TGTGCCAGCAGCCATATAGCGGGGGGCCGTGGAGAGACCCAGTACTTC
NA	TRBJ2-6	NA	TRBV5-1	CASRSTSARDSGANVLTF	TGCGCCAGCAGATCAACATCGGCCAGGGACTCTGGGGCCAACGTCCTGACTTTC
TRBD2	TRBJ2-1	NA	TRBV4-3	CASSQDSGGGAIEQFF	TGCGCCAGCAGCCAAGATAGTGGCGGGGGGGCCATCGAGCAGTTCTTC
NA	TRBJ2-2	NA	TRBV6-5	CASSYSGGRLSGELFF	TGTGCCAGCAGTTACTCGGGGGGTAGATTGTCCGGGGAGCTGTTTTTT
NA	TRBJ1-5	NA	TRBV12-5	CASGLGGYNQPQHF	TGTGCTAGTGGCCTGGGGGGTTACAATCAGCCCCAGCATTTT
TRBD1	TRBJ2-2	NA	TRBV4-1	CASSHATGGPNTGELFF	TGCGCCAGCAGCCACGCTACAGGGGGACCGAACACCGGGGAGCTGTTTTTT
NA	TRBJ1-3	NA	TRBV30	CAWSRSSSGNTIYF	TGTGCCTGGAGTCGGAGCTCCTCTGGAAACACCATATATTTT
NA	TRBJ1-2	once	TRBV6-1	CASSDQGSNYGYTF	TGTGCCAGCAGCGACCAGGGGTCCAACTATGGCTACACCTTC
NA	TRBJ2-5	NA	TRBV7-2	CASSLGSTGRQETQYF	TGTGCCAGCAGCTTAGGTTCGACAGGGAGGCAAGAGACCCAGTACTTC
NA	TRBJ1-3	NA	TRBV27	CASILCSGNTIYF	TGTGCCAGCATTCTCTGTTCTGGAAACACCATATATTTT
TRBD1	TRBJ1-2	NA	TRBV28	CASTTGGSNYGYTF	TGTGCCAGCACAACAGGGGGGAGTAACTATGGCTACACCTTC
NA	TRBJ1-6	NA	TRBV6-5	CASSTRGADNSPLHF	TGTGCCAGCAGTACCCGGGGGGCGGATAATTCACCCCTCCACTTT
NA	TRBJ1-2	few	TRBV6-6	CASSYQRDYGYTF	TGTGCCAGCAGTTATCAGCGGGACTATGGCTACACCTTC
NA	TRBJ2-3	NA	TRBV7-3	CASSLGQGTDTQYF	TGTGCCAGCAGCTTAGGACAAGGCACAGATACGCAGTATTTT